Included here is one T cell receptor beta chain sequence, with context. This entry is derived from a study of blood T cell repertoires in COVID-19. Study-level information: The United States, Italy and Spain provided the acute and convalescent COVID-19 samples. T cells, B-cell-depleted T cells, or PBMCs supplied cDNA or gDNA.

In the original workflow: Amplifying reference gene primers gave estimates of nucleated cell counts. Produced via immunoSEQ multiplex PCR; TCRdb's table is partial and in-frame only. The V and J calls and the clone size are those of that table, but D and trimming were determined from the DNA. This table holds about 15,000 clones, about 88% found once. This CDR3 is built from 14 residues. The germline V gene has CDR1 SGHAT and CDR2 FQNNGV. V lost 6 bases, J lost 4 bases, and 7 bases stayed unmatched. The sample was peripheral blood. The receptor was isolated from a man aged 55 to 69 with acute or convalescent COVID-19. The gene calls are TRBV11-2 and TRBJ2-7; 9 nucleotides agree with TRBD1. The CDR3 loop reads CASSRDRVGYEQYF. DNA for the CDR3: TGTGCCAGCAGTCGGGACAGGGTTGGGTACGAGCAGTACTTC.